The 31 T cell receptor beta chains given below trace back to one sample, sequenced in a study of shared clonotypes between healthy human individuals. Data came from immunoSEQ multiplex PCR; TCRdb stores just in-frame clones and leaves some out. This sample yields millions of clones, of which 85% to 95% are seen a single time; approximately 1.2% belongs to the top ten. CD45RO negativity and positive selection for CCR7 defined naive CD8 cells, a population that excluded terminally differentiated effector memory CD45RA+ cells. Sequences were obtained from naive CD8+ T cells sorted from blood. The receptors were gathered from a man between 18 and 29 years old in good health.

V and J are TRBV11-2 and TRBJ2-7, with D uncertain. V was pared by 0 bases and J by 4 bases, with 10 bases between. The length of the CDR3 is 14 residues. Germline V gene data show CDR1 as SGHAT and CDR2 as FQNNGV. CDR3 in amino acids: CASSLEAAGYEQYF. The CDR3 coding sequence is TGTGCCAGCAGCTTAGAGGCGGCTGGATACGAGCAGTACTTC.

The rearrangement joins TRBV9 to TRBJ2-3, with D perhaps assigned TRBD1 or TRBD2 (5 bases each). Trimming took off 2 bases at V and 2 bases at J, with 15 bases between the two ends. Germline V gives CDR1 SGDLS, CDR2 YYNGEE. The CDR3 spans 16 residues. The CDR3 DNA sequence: TGTGCCAGCAGCGTCTCCGAGGGGTGGACCACAGATACGCAGTATTTT. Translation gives CASSVSEGWTTDTQYF. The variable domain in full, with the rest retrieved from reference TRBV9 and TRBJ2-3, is DSGVTQTPKHLITATGQRVTLRCSPRSGDLSVYWYQQSLDQGLQFLIQYYNGEERAKGNILERFSAQQFPDLHSELNLSSLELGDSALYFCASSVSEGWTTDTQYFGPGTRLTVL.

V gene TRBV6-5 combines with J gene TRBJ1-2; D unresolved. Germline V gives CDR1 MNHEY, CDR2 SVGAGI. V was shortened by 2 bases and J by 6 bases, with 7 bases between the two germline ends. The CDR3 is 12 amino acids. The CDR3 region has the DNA TGTGCCAGCAGTTACGGCGTTAATGGCTACACCTTC. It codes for CASSYGVNGYTF.

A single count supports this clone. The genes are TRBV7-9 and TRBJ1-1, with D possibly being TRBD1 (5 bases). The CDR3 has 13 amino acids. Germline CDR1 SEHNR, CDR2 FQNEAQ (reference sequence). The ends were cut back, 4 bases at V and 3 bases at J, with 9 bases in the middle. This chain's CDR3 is CASSSTGYTEAFF. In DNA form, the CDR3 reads TGTGCCAGCAGCTCTACAGGTTACACTGAAGCTTTCTTT.

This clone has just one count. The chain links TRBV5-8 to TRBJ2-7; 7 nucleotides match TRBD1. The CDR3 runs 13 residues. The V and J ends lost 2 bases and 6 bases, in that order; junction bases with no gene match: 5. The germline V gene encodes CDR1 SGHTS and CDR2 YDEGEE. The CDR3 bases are TGTGCCAGCAGCTTCGGGACAGTACGCGAGCAGTACTTC. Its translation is CASSFGTVREQYF. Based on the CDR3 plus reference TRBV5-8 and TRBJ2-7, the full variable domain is EAGVTQSPTHLIKTRGQQATLRCSPISGHTSVYWYQQALGLGLQFLLWYDEGEERNRGNFPPRFSGRQFPNYSSELNVNALELEDSALYLCASSFGTVREQYFGPGTRLTVT.

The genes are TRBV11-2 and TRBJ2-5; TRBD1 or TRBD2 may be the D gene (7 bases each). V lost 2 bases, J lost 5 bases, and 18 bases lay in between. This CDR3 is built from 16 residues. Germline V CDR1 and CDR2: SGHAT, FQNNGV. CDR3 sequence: CASSLQGGPRSETQYF. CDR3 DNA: TGTGCCAGCAGCTTACAGGGGGGGCCTAGGTCCGAGACCCAGTACTTC.

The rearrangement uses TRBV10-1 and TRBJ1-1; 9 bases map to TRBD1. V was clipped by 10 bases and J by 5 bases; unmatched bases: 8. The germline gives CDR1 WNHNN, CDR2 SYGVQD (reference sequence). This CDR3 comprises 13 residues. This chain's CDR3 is CANTGGYKTEAFF. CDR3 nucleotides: TGCGCCAACACAGGGGGCTACAAGACTGAAGCTTTCTTT.

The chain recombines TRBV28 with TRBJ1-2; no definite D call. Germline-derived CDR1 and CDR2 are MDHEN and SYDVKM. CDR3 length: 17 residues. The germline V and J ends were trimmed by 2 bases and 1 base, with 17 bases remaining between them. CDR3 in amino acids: CASSLVPRQPNNYGYTF. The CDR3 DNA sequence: TGTGCCAGCAGTTTAGTCCCCCGCCAGCCCAATAACTATGGCTACACCTTC.

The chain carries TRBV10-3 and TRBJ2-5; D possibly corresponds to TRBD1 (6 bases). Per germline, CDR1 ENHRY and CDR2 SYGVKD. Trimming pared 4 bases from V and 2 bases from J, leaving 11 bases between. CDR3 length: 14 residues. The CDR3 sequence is CAISAYRDQETQYF. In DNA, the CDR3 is TGTGCCATCAGTGCCTACAGGGATCAAGAGACCCAGTACTTC.

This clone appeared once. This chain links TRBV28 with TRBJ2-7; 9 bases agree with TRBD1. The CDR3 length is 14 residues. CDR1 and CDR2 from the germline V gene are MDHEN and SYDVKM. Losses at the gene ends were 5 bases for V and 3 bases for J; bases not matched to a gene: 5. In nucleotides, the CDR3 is TGTGCCAGCAGTGCCACGACAGGGGGCTACGAGCAGTACTTC. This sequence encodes CASSATTGGYEQYF. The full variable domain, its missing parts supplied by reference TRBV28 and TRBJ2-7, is DVKVTQSSRYLVKRTGEKVFLECVQDMDHENMFWYRQDPGLGLRLIYFSYDVKMKEKGDIPEGYSVSREKKERFSLILESASTNQTSMYLCASSATTGGYEQYFGPGTRLTVT.

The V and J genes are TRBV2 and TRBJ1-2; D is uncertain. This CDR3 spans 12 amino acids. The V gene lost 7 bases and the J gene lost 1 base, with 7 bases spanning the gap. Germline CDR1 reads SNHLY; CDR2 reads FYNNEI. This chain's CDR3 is CASTGINYGYTF. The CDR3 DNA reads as TGTGCCAGCACCGGAATTAACTATGGCTACACCTTC.

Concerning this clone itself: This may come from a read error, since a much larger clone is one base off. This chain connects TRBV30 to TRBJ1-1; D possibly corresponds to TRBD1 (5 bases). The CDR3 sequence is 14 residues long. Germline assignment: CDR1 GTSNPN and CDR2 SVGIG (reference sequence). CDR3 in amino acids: CAWSNGGSDTEVFF. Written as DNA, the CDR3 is TGTGCCTGGAGTAACGGGGGGTCGGACACTGAAGTTTTCTTT.

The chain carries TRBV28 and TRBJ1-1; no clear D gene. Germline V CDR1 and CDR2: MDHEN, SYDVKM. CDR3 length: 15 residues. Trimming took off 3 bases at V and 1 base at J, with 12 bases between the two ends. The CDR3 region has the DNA TGTGCCAGCAGTTTTATCCTGGTACCGAACACTGAAGCTTTCTTT. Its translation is CASSFILVPNTEAFF.

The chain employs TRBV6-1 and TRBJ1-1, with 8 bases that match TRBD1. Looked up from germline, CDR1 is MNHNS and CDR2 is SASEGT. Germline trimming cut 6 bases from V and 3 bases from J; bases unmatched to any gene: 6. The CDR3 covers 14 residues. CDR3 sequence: CASRAGGGHTEAFF. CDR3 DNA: TGTGCCAGCAGAGCAGGGGGCGGACACACTGAAGCTTTCTTT.

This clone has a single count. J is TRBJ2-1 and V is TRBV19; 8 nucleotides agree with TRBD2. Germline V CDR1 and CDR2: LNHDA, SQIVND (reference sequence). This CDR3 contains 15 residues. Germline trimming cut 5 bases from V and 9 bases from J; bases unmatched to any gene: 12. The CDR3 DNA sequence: TGTGCCAGTAGTGGCCTATCGGGGGGGCTGAGTGAGCAGTTCTTC. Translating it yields CASSGLSGGLSEQFF. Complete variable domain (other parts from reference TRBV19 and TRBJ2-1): DGGITQSPKYLFRKEGQNVTLSCEQNLNHDAMYWYRQDPGQGLRLIYYSQIVNDFQKGDIAEGYSVSREKKESFPLTVTSAQKNPTAFYLCASSGLSGGLSEQFFGPGTRLTVL.

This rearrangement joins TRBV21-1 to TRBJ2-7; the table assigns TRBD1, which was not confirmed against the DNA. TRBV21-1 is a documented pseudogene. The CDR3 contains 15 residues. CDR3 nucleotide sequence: TGTGCCAGCAGCAAAGCGGCAGGGTTGGGCTACGAGCAGTACTTC. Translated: CASSKAAGLGYEQYF.

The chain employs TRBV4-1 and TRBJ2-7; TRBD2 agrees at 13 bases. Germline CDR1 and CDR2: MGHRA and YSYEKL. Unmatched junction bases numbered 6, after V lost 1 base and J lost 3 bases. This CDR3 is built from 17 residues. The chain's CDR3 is CASSQVRLAGGVYEQYF. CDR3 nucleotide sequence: TGCGCCAGCAGCCAAGTCCGACTAGCGGGGGGAGTCTACGAGCAGTACTTC.

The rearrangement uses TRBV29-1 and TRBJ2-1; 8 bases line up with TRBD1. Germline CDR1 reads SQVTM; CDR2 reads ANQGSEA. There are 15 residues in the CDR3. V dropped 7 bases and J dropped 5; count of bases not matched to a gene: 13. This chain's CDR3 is CSAVSSGGKDNEQFF. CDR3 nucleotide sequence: TGCAGCGCCGTTTCATCAGGGGGCAAGGACAATGAGCAGTTCTTC.

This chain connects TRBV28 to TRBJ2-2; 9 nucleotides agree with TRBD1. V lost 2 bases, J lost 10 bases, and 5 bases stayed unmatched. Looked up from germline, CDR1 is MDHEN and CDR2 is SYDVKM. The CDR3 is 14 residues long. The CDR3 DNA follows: TGTGCCAGCAGTTTAACAGGGGGCGAGGAGGAGCTGTTTTTT. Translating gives CASSLTGGEEELFF. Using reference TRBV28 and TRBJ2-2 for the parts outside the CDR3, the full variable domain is DVKVTQSSRYLVKRTGEKVFLECVQDMDHENMFWYRQDPGLGLRLIYFSYDVKMKEKGDIPEGYSVSREKKERFSLILESASTNQTSMYLCASSLTGGEEELFFGEGSRLTVL.

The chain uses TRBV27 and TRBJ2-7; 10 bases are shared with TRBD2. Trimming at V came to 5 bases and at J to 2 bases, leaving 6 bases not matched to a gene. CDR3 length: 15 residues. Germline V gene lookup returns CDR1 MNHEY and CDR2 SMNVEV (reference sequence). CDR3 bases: TGTGCCAGCAGTCCCGGGACTAGCGCTACCTACGAGCAGTACTTC. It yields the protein CASSPGTSATYEQYF.

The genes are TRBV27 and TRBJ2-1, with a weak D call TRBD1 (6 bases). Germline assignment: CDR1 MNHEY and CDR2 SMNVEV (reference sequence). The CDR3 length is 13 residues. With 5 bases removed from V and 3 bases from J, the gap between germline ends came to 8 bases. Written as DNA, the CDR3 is TGTGCCAGCAGTCCAGGGGTCTACAATGAGCAGTTCTTC. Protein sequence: CASSPGVYNEQFF.

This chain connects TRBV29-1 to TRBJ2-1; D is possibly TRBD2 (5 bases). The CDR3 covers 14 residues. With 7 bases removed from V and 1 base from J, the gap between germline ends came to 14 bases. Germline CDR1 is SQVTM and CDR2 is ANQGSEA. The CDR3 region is CSAHKLGSYNEQFF. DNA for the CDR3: TGCAGCGCCCACAAACTAGGTTCCTACAATGAGCAGTTCTTC.

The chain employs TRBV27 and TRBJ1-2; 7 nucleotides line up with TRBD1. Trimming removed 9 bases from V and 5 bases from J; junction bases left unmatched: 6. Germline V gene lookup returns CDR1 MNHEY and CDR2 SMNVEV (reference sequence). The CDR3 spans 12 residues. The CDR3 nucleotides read TGTGCCAGTCTGGACAGGATTTATGGCTACACCTTC. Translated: CASLDRIYGYTF.

CDR3 in DNA: TGTGCCAGCAGCTTCATAGCGGGGGGGCGTGAGACCCAGTACTTC. It translates to CASSFIAGGRETQYF. The chain is built from TRBV7-6 and TRBJ2-5, with 11 bases identical to TRBD2. V was clipped by 3 bases and J by 5 bases; unmatched bases: 5. Germline V lookup: CDR1 SGHVS, CDR2 FNYEAQ. CDR3 length: 15 amino acids.

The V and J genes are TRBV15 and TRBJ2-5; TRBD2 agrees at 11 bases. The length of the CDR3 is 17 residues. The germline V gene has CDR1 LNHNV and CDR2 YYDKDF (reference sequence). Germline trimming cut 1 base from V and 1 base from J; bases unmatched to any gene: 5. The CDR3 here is CATSRASGGIPQETQYF. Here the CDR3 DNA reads TGTGCCACCAGCAGAGCTAGCGGGGGGATACCCCAAGAGACCCAGTACTTC.

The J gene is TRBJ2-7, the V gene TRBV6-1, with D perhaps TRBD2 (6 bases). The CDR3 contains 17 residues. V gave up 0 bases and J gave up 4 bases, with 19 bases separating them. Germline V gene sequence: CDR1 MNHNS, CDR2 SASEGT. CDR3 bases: TGTGCCAGCAGTGAAGCGCTTTGGGGATCGGGGGTATACGAGCAGTACTTC. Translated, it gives CASSEALWGSGVYEQYF.

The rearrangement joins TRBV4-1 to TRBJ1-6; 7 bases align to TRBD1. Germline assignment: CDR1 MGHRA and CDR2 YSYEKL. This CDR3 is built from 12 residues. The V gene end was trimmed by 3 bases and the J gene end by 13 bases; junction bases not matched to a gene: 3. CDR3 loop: CASSHQQGPLHF. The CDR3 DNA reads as TGCGCCAGCAGCCACCAACAGGGGCCCCTCCACTTT.

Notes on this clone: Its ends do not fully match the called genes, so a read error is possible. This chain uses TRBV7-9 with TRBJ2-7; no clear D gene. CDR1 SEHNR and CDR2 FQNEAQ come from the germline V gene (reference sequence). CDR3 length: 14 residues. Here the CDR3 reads CANSPPEGPYEQYF. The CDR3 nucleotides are TGTGCCAACAGCCCCCCCGAAGGGCCCTACGAGCAGTACTTC.

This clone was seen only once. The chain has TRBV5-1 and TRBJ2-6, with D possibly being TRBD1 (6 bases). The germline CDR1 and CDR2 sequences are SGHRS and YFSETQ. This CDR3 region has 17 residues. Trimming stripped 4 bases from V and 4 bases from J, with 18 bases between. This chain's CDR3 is CASSTGTRTSGANVLTF. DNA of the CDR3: TGCGCCAGCAGCACAGGGACCCGTACCTCCGGGGCCAACGTCCTGACTTTC.

Here the CDR3 reads CASSLWGTAEQFF. CDR3 nucleotide sequence: TGTGCCAGCAGTTTATGGGGTACGGCTGAGCAGTTCTTC. The V and J genes are TRBV27 and TRBJ2-1; D is unresolved. The CDR3 runs to 13 residues. V lost 1 base and J 9 bases, leaving 10 bases between the germline ends. The germline CDR1 and CDR2 sequences are MNHEY and SMNVEV (reference sequence).

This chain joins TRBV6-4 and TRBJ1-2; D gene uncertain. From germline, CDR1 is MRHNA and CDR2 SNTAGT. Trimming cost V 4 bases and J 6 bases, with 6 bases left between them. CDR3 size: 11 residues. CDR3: CASSGRDGYTF. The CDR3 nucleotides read TGTGCCAGCAGTGGCAGAGATGGCTACACCTTC.